The 18 T cell receptor beta chains presented below share a single source sample, sequenced in a study of graft-versus-host responses after intestinal transplantation. Which antigens these TCRs recognize remains unknown. This table comes from immunoSEQ multiplex PCR, and its TCRdb copy is limited to in-frame clones, with some not included. The profile shows about 150,000 clones, around nine tenths of them singletons. Sequences were derived from unstimulated CD4+ T cells sorted from spleen or lymph node cells, sampled before intestinal transplant. The receptors derive from a human donor who received an intestinal transplant.

This chain connects TRBV7-2 to TRBJ2-7; no firm D call. The CDR3 is 12 residues long. Germline-derived CDR1 and CDR2 are SGHTA and FQGNSA. V lost 2 bases and J 6 bases, leaving 8 bases between the germline ends. The DNA for the CDR3 is TGTGCCAGCAGCTTAAGCCCTCCCGAGCAGTACTTC. Residues: CASSLSPPEQYF.

This chain links TRBV6-1 with TRBJ2-5, with TRBD1 as a possible D gene (6 bases). In germline, CDR1 is MNHNS, CDR2 SASEGT. Deletions cut 3 bases from V and 5 bases from J, with 16 bases between. CDR3 length equals 15 residues. CDR3 protein: CASSDSSQGWETQYF. CDR3 nucleotide sequence: TGTGCCAGCAGTGACTCCAGCCAGGGGTGGGAGACCCAGTACTTC.

V usage is TRBV11-2 and J usage is TRBJ2-3; D may be TRBD2 (5 bases). From germline, CDR1 is SGHAT and CDR2 FQNNGV. The CDR3 runs to 16 residues. V gave up 5 bases and J gave up 3 bases, with 18 bases separating them. Here the CDR3 DNA reads TGTGCCAGCAGCGCGAGGAGGCCGTGGGAGACAGATACGCAGTATTTT. Amino acids: CASSARRPWETDTQYF.

The genes are TRBV2 and TRBJ1-2; no reliable D call. Trimming removed 5 bases from V and 0 bases from J, with 13 bases in between. The CDR3 length is 15 residues. Germline CDR1 reads SNHLY; CDR2 reads FYNNEI. The CDR3 DNA sequence: TGTGCCAGCAGTCCTAGAACAGTTGCTAACTATGGCTACACCTTC. It encodes CASSPRTVANYGYTF.

The chain employs TRBV19 and TRBJ2-3; a possible D gene is TRBD1 (5 bases). CDR3 length: 16 residues. The germline gives CDR1 LNHDA, CDR2 SQIVND (reference sequence). Trimming took off 5 bases at V and 2 bases at J, with 17 bases between the two ends. CDR3 sequence reads: CASSPPSQGTTDTQYF. DNA of the CDR3: TGTGCCAGTAGTCCCCCATCCCAGGGAACCACAGATACGCAGTATTTT.

The chain combines TRBV19 with TRBJ2-4, with 9 nucleotides matching TRBD1. Germline V gene sequence: CDR1 LNHDA, CDR2 SQIVND (reference sequence). After removal of 10 bases from V and 9 bases from J, the junction contained 13 bases not matched to a gene. CDR3 length: 14 amino acids. The CDR3 sequence is CATAFRTGAAIQYF. In DNA form, the CDR3 reads TGTGCCACCGCCTTTAGGACAGGGGCAGCCATTCAGTACTTC.

The J gene is TRBJ1-1, the V gene TRBV5-1, with 7 bases aligning to TRBD1. Germline loops: CDR1 SGHRS, CDR2 YFSETQ. CDR3 length: 15 amino acids. V lost 4 bases to trimming and J lost 0 bases; unmatched junction nucleotides: 6. Written as DNA, the CDR3 is TGCGCCAGCAGCCTCCCGACAGGGATGAACACTGAAGCTTTCTTT. Translation gives CASSLPTGMNTEAFF.

V is TRBV9 and J is TRBJ1-4; D uncertain. The CDR3 extends over 17 amino acids. V lost 0 bases and J 0 bases, leaving 12 bases between the germline ends. CDR1 and CDR2 from the germline V gene are SGDLS and YYNGEE. The CDR3 DNA is TGTGCCAGCAGCGTAGATGCAGGCGTTGCAACTAATGAAAAACTGTTTTTT. Encoded protein: CASSVDAGVATNEKLFF.

The chain employs TRBV28 and TRBJ2-6; TRBD2 is a possible D gene (6 bases). The CDR3 extends over 16 amino acids. From germline, CDR1 is MDHEN and CDR2 SYDVKM. V gave up 4 bases and J gave up 1 base, with 11 bases separating them. The CDR3: CASSSGTQSGANVLTF. The DNA for the CDR3 is TGTGCCAGCAGTTCCGGGACTCAGTCTGGGGCCAACGTCCTGACTTTC.

The chain recombines TRBV19 with TRBJ2-1; TRBD2 matches 9 bases. The CDR3 runs to 14 residues. J was trimmed by 6 bases and V by 7 bases; bases with no gene match: 7. Germline V lookup: CDR1 LNHDA, CDR2 SQIVND (reference sequence). The CDR3 DNA reads as TGTGCCAGTACCTATAGCGGGAGCGGCAATGAGCAGTTCTTC. Translation: CASTYSGSGNEQFF.

The chain uses TRBV7-6 and TRBJ2-7, with TRBD2 matching 11 bases. Germline V lookup: CDR1 SGHVS, CDR2 FNYEAQ. Trimming cost V 5 bases and J 6 bases; bases outside gene matches: 12. The CDR3 is made up of 16 amino acids. CDR3 nucleotide sequence: TGTGCCAGCAGCCCCGACGGGCTAGCGGGAGGAACCGAGCAGTACTTC. Encoded protein: CASSPDGLAGGTEQYF.

The chain uses TRBV9 and TRBJ2-2; D call uncertain. The CDR3 loop spans 16 amino acids. With 0 bases removed from V and 6 bases from J, the gap between germline ends came to 15 bases. Germline CDR1 SGDLS, CDR2 YYNGEE. The CDR3 loop reads CASSVEVLFPPGELFF. CDR3 DNA: TGTGCCAGCAGCGTAGAGGTTCTGTTCCCCCCCGGGGAGCTGTTTTTT.

V is TRBV28 and J is TRBJ1-1; tentative D call: TRBD1 (5 bases). Trimming stripped 3 bases from V and 1 base from J, with 12 bases between. The V gene's germline CDR1 is MDHEN and CDR2 SYDVKM. The CDR3 contains 15 residues. The CDR3 here is CASSFKRQGNTEAFF. CDR3 in DNA: TGTGCCAGCAGTTTTAAGAGGCAGGGGAACACTGAAGCTTTCTTT.

This chain uses TRBV18 with TRBJ2-3; the match to TRBD1 covers 7 bases. The V gene end was trimmed by 3 bases and the J gene end by 2 bases; junction bases not matched to a gene: 8. The CDR3 is made up of 16 amino acids. From germline, CDR1 is KGHSH and CDR2 LQKENI. The CDR3 sequence: CASSPLRTGSTDTQYF. In DNA, the CDR3 is TGTGCCAGCTCACCTCTCAGGACAGGCTCCACAGATACGCAGTATTTT.

This clone was observed a handful of times. V is TRBV5-1 and J is TRBJ2-3; weak D call: TRBD2 (6 bases). V lost 7 bases, J lost 2 bases, and 14 bases lay in between. CDR1 and CDR2 from the germline V gene are SGHRS and YFSETQ. This CDR3 contains 14 residues. This CDR3 reads CASLPAGDTDTQYF. The DNA for the CDR3 is TGCGCCAGCCTACCAGCGGGTGACACAGATACGCAGTATTTT.

This sequence joins TRBV30 and TRBJ2-5, with D unclear. Germline CDR1 is GTSNPN and CDR2 is SVGIG (reference sequence). CDR3 length: 12 residues. Trimming left V 1 base short and J 1 base short, with 4 bases between. In DNA form, the CDR3 reads TGTGCCTGGAGTGCCGGCCAAGAGACCCAGTACTTC. Its protein product is CAWSAGQETQYF.

The gene calls are TRBV27 and TRBJ1-2, with D unclear. Germline lookup yields CDR1 MNHEY and CDR2 SMNVEV (reference sequence). The CDR3 runs 14 residues. Trimming removed 6 bases from V and 4 bases from J, with 15 bases in between. The chain's CDR3 is CASSPHPAGYGYTF. CDR3 in DNA: TGTGCCAGCAGCCCCCATCCCGCCGGCTATGGCTACACCTTC.

The chain links TRBV30 to TRBJ2-5, with 7 bases identical to TRBD2. The end of the DNA is better explained by TRBJ2-7, so the J call may be wrong. The CDR3 runs 11 residues. Germline CDR1 GTSNPN, CDR2 SVGIG (reference sequence). The CDR3 DNA reads TGTGCCTCGGGAGGATACTACGAGCAGTACTTC. Protein: CASGGYYEQYF.